Following are 21 T cell receptor beta chains from one sample sequenced in a study of identical twins. TCRdb reprocessed the 5' RACE reads with MiXCR, giving one entry per CDR3 protein. Among approximately 700,000 distinct CDR3 sequences listed, about 18% were seen once. The same sample was also used in a study of T cells expressing NK-cell markers.

The sequenced material came from PBMCs. The receptors stem from a woman under 30 in good health.

The gene calls are TRBV4-3 and TRBJ2-5; maybe TRBD2 (5 bases). Trimming removed 0 bases at V and 1 base at J, with 12 bases between. This CDR3 has 16 amino acids. The germline V gene has CDR1 LGHNA and CDR2 YSLEER. CDR3 in amino acids: CASSQDYDGLQETQYF. The CDR3, as DNA: TGCGCCAGCAGCCAAGATTACGACGGACTCCAAGAGACCCAGTACTTC.

This clonotype showed up just a few times. V gene TRBV20-1 combines with J gene TRBJ2-7; 8 bases map to TRBD2. The CDR3 is made up of 14 amino acids. J gave up 2 bases and V 0 bases, and 3 bases lay outside the gene matches. In germline, CDR1 is DFQATT, CDR2 SNEGSKA (reference sequence). The CDR3 DNA reads as TGCAGTGCTAGAGAGCGGGAGGACACCTACGAGCAGTACTTC. Translated: CSAREREDTYEQYF.

This clonotype was recorded at least ten times. J is TRBJ2-7 and V is TRBV7-9; D is possibly TRBD2 (6 bases). Trimming took 1 base from V and 5 from J, leaving 9 bases between them. The CDR3 totals 13 residues. Germline V CDR1 and CDR2: SEHNR, FQNEAQ (reference sequence). The CDR3 DNA follows: TGTGCCAGCAGCTTAGGCGGGGCGGACGAGCAGTACTTC. This translates into CASSLGGADEQYF.

This clonotype was found a few times. The genes are TRBV9 and TRBJ2-5, with no clear D. The germline V gene encodes CDR1 SGDLS and CDR2 YYNGEE. Deletions cut 4 bases from V and 3 bases from J, with 10 bases between. There are 13 residues in the CDR3. DNA of the CDR3: TGTGCCAGCAGCTACAACTTAGAAGAGACCCAGTACTTC. It encodes CASSYNLEETQYF.

The V call is TRBV6-5, the J call TRBJ2-7; TRBD2 is a possible D gene (6 bases). Trimming cost V 0 bases and J 4 bases, with 22 bases left between them. This CDR3 is built from 18 residues. Per germline, CDR1 MNHEY and CDR2 SVGAGI. The CDR3 here is CASSYSGADGSLKYEQYF. In DNA, the CDR3 is TGTGCCAGCAGTTACTCCGGTGCGGACGGGAGTCTCAAATACGAGCAGTACTTC.

This chain links TRBV20-1 with TRBJ2-1; 11 positions match TRBD2. V was pared by 6 bases and J by 0 bases, with 7 bases of the junction left unmatched. This CDR3 comprises 16 residues. CDR1 is DFQATT and CDR2 is SNEGSKA in the germline V gene (reference sequence). CDR3 amino acids: CSAHTSGRLSYNEQFF. The CDR3 coding sequence is TGCAGTGCGCATACTAGCGGGAGACTCTCCTACAATGAGCAGTTCTTC.

The sample holds a few counts of this clonotype. The V and J genes are TRBV7-2 and TRBJ1-4; TRBD1 matches 10 bases. The CDR3 is 15 amino acids. CDR1 SGHTA and CDR2 FQGNSA come from the germline V gene. V gave up 4 bases and J gave up 5 bases; unmatched junction bases: 4. In DNA, the CDR3 is TGTGCCAGCAGCTCGAGACAGGGGGCAAATGAAAAACTGTTTTTT. It is translated as CASSSRQGANEKLFF.

This clonotype was seen many times. V gene TRBV12-3 or TRBV12-4 combines with J gene TRBJ2-1, with D perhaps given as TRBD1 or TRBD2 (6 bases each). This CDR3 has 14 residues. The V gene lost 5 bases and the J gene lost 7 bases, with 15 bases spanning the gap. CDR3: CASSQKGGTNEQFF. CDR3 sequence (DNA): TGTGCCAGCAGTCAGAAAGGGGGGACAAATGAGCAGTTCTTC.

This chain links TRBV7-3 with TRBJ2-3; unclear D gene. The CDR3 consists of 15 residues. The germline V and J ends were trimmed by 2 bases and 2 bases, with 11 bases remaining between them. Germline V gene lookup returns CDR1 SGHTA and CDR2 FQGTGA. In DNA, the CDR3 is TGTGCCAGCAGCTTATATGACTCGTACACAGATACGCAGTATTTT. Protein: CASSLYDSYTDTQYF. Full variable domain (outside the CDR3, taken from reference TRBV7-3 and TRBJ2-3): GAGVSQTPSNKVTEKGKYVELRCDPISGHTALYWYRQSLGQGPEFLIYFQGTGAADDSGLPNDRFFAVRPEGSVSTLKIQRTERGDSAVYLCASSLYDSYTDTQYFGPGTRLTVL.

This clonotype was observed at least ten times. This chain connects TRBV3-1 to TRBJ1-5; tentative D call: TRBD1 (6 bases). CDR1 is LGHDT and CDR2 is YNNKEL in the germline V gene (reference sequence). V dropped 0 bases and J dropped 6 bases, with 9 bases sitting between them. The CDR3 length is 14 residues. CDR3 residues: CASSQDGGPQPQHF. The DNA for the CDR3 is TGTGCCAGCAGCCAAGATGGGGGGCCTCAGCCCCAGCATTTT.

This clonotype appeared a few times. The V call is TRBV6-5, the J call TRBJ1-2, with TRBD1 as a possible D gene (5 bases). The germline V gene encodes CDR1 MNHEY and CDR2 SVGAGI. CDR3 size: 14 residues. The V and J ends lost 0 bases and 6 bases respectively, with 11 bases between them. The CDR3 coding sequence is TGTGCCAGCAGTTACTCATGGGGCTCGGATGGCTACACCTTC. Protein sequence: CASSYSWGSDGYTF.

This clonotype came up a few times. The chain combines TRBV12-3 or TRBV12-4 with TRBJ1-5; D unclear. The CDR3 is 13 residues long. V was cut by 4 bases and J by 4 bases, with 8 bases left in between. The CDR3 bases are TGTGCCAGCAGTTACAGTGAGAATCAGCCCCAGCATTTT. This sequence encodes CASSYSENQPQHF.

The rearrangement links TRBV7-9 to TRBJ1-1; weak D call: TRBD1 (6 bases). Germline lookup yields CDR1 SEHNR and CDR2 FQNEAQ (reference sequence). This CDR3 contains 16 residues. Between the trimmed V and J ends, which lost 5 bases and 4 bases, there was a span of 20 bases. The CDR3 DNA sequence: TGTGCCAGCAGCAACCTCGGACAGTCGGGGGGCACTGAAGCTTTCTTT. It translates to CASSNLGQSGGTEAFF.

The chain uses TRBV6-5 and TRBJ1-2; D perhaps matches TRBD1 (6 bases). The CDR3 extends over 10 amino acids. Per germline, CDR1 MNHEY and CDR2 SVGAGI. The CDR3 nucleotides are TGTGCACAGGGCGGGGAGGGCTACACCTTC. Translating it yields CAQGGEGYTF.

This clonotype was observed a few times. The chain employs TRBV6-5 and TRBJ2-5, with D uncertain. V lost 0 bases, J lost 4 bases, and 12 bases lay in between. The CDR3 spans 15 residues. Germline V CDR1 and CDR2: MNHEY, SVGAGI. The CDR3 nucleotides are TGTGCCAGCAGTTACTCGGTGCTTAGAGGAGAGACCCAGTACTTC. This gives the protein CASSYSVLRGETQYF.

This clonotype was observed a few times. The chain links TRBV7-8 to TRBJ1-2; 9 nucleotides line up with TRBD1. This CDR3 is built from 15 residues. The germline V gene encodes CDR1 SGHVS and CDR2 FQNEAQ. With V trimmed by 5 bases and J by 5 bases, 9 bases remained unmatched. The CDR3 reads CASSNWDREQYGYTF. CDR3 bases: TGTGCCAGCAGCAACTGGGACAGGGAACAATATGGCTACACCTTC. Looking up the rest from reference TRBV7-8 and TRBJ1-2 gives the full variable domain: GAGVSQSPRYKVAKRGQDVALRCDPISGHVSLFWYQQALGQGPEFLTYFQNEAQLDKSGLPSDRFFAERPEGSVSTLKIQRTQQEDSAVYLCASSNWDREQYGYTFGSGTRLTVV.

The chain couples TRBV6-4 to TRBJ2-2, with D uncertain. CDR1 is MRHNA and CDR2 is SNTAGT in the germline V gene. CDR3 length: 11 amino acids. V dropped 2 bases and J dropped 7 bases, with 2 bases sitting between them. The CDR3 loop is CASSDDGELFF. Written as DNA, the CDR3 is TGTGCCAGCAGTGACGACGGGGAGCTGTTTTTT.

This clonotype has ten or more counts. The rearrangement uses TRBV6-4 and TRBJ1-5, with 8 bases fitting TRBD1. Looked up from germline, CDR1 is MRHNA and CDR2 is SNTAGT. The CDR3 extends over 16 amino acids. V lost 0 bases to trimming and J lost 2 bases; unmatched junction nucleotides: 3. CDR3 sequence (DNA): TGTGCCAGCAGTGACTCGCCGGGACAGGGCAATCAGCCCCAGCATTTT. Its protein is CASSDSPGQGNQPQHF.

The chain is built from TRBV12-3 or TRBV12-4 and TRBJ2-2; maybe TRBD1 (6 bases). This CDR3 is built from 16 residues. Trimming cost V 8 bases and J 0 bases, with 16 bases left between them. DNA for the CDR3: TGTGCCAGCCGTGGGGTGGGACACCCGAACACCGGGGAGCTGTTTTTT. This translates into CASRGVGHPNTGELFF.

In this sample, this clonotype turned up many times. The chain employs TRBV30 and TRBJ2-7; D is uncertain. V shed 0 bases and J shed 3 bases, with 15 bases lying between them. The germline V gene encodes CDR1 GTSNPN and CDR2 SVGIG (reference sequence). CDR3 length: 15 amino acids. The CDR3 DNA sequence: TGTGCCTGGAGTGTACAAGTCTCGGGCATCTACGAGCAGTACTTC. Protein sequence: CAWSVQVSGIYEQYF.

This clonotype occurred a few times. The rearrangement uses TRBV6-5 and TRBJ2-5; D not certain. CDR1 is MNHEY, CDR2 SVGAGI, per germline. The CDR3 spans 14 residues. V shed 2 bases and J shed 5 bases, with 12 bases lying between them. Here the CDR3 DNA reads TGTGCCAGCAGTTACGGCCCTCTTGGGGAGACCCAGTACTTC. Amino acids: CASSYGPLGETQYF.